This TCR beta chain was sequenced in a study of identical twins. The study, taken as a whole, reports: In beta out-of-frame sequences, the excess sharing between twins was weaker.

Template switching (which added a universal primer site) was used, and cDNA carried unique molecular identifiers. TCRdb used MiXCR to reprocess the 5' RACE reads, holding one entry per CDR3 protein. The sample yields some 460,000 distinct CDR3 sequences, 14% seen once. The length of the CDR3 is 13 residues. Germline-derived CDR1 and CDR2 are MNHNS and SASEGT. Turning to this clonotype: Antigen specificity is unknown.

The sample was also linked to a second study, of yellow fever vaccine responses in identical twins.

The receptor comes from a woman under 30 in good health. Sequencing input: CD4+ T cells sorted from blood. This chain joins TRBV6-1 and TRBJ1-1, with TRBD1 as a possible D gene (5 bases). The CDR3 here is CASWRQLNTEAFF. The CDR3 coding sequence is TGTGCTAGTTGGAGACAGCTAAACACTGAAGCTTTCTTT.